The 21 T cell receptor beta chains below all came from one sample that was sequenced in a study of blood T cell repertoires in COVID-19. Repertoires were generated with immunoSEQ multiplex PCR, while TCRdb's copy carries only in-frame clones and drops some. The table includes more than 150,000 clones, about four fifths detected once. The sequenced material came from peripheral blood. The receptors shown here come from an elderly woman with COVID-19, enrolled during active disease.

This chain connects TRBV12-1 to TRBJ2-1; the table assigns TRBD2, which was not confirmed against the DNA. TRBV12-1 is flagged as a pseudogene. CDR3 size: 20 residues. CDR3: CASSLGLAGRRRGSYNEQFF. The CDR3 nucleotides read TGTGCCAGCAGCCTGGGACTAGCGGGAAGAAGACGTGGTTCCTACAATGAGCAGTTCTTC.

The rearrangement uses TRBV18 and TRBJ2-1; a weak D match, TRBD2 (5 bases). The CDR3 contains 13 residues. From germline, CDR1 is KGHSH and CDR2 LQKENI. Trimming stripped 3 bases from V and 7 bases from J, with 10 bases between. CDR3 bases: TGTGCCAGCTCACCCCCTAGCAAGAATGAGCAGTTCTTC. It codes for CASSPPSKNEQFF.

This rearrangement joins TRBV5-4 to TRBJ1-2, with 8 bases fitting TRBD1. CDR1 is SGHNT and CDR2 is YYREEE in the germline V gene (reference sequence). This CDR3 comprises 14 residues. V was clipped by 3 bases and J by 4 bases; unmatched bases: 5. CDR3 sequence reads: CASSSQGVVYGYTF. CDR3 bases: TGTGCCAGCAGCTCACAGGGGGTCGTCTATGGCTACACCTTC.

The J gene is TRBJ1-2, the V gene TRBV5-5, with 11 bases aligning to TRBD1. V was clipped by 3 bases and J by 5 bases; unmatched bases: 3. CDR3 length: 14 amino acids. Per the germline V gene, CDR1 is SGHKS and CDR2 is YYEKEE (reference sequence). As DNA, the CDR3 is TGTGCCAGCAGCTACCGGGACAGGGGGTATGGCTACACCTTC. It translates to CASSYRDRGYGYTF.

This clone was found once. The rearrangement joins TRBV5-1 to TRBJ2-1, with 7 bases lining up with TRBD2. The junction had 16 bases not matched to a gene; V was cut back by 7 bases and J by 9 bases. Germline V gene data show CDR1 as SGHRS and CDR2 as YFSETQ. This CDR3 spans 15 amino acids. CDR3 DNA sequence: TGCGCCAGCGGCGTTAGCGGGCCCAGGTTTGGTGAGCAGTTCTTC. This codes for CASGVSGPRFGEQFF.

The chain's CDR3 is CASSLRPRDRGTTNEKLFF. The CDR3 DNA is TGTGCCAGCAGCTTAAGGCCCCGGGACAGGGGGACAACTAATGAAAAACTGTTTTTT. The rearrangement links TRBV7-2 to TRBJ1-4, with 11 nucleotides matching TRBD1. Germline lookup yields CDR1 SGHTA and CDR2 FQGNSA. This CDR3 is built from 19 residues. V shed 2 bases, J shed 0 bases, and the junction held 8 bases outside the gene matches.

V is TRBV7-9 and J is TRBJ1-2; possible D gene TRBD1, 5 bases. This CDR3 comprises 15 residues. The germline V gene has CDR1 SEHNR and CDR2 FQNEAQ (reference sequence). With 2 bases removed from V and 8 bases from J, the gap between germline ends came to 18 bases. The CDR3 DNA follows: TGTGCCAGCAGCTTATTGGCAGGGATTAAGGGAGGCTACACCTTC. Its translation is CASSLLAGIKGGYTF.

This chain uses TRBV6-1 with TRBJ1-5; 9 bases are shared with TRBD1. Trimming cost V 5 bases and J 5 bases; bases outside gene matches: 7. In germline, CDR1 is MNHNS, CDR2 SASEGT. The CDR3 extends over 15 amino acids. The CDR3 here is CASSTQGQGYQPQHF. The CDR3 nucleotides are TGTGCCAGCAGTACCCAGGGACAGGGTTATCAGCCCCAGCATTTT.

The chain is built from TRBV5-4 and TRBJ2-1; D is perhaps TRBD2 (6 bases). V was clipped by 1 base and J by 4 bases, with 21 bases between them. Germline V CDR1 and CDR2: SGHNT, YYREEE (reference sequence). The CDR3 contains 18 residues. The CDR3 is CASSLFPLLAPLYNEQFF. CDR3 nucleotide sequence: TGTGCCAGCAGCTTGTTCCCACTACTAGCCCCCCTGTACAATGAGCAGTTCTTC.

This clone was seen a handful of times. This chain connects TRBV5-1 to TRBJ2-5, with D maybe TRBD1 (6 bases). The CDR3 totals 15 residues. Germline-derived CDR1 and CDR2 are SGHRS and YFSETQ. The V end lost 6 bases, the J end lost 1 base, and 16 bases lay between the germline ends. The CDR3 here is CASKRWGLLQETQYF. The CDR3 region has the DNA TGCGCCAGCAAAAGGTGGGGGCTACTCCAAGAGACCCAGTACTTC.

The CDR3 here is CASSPGLAGPGNEQFF. In DNA, the CDR3 is TGTGCCAGTAGCCCAGGACTAGCGGGTCCCGGAAATGAGCAGTTCTTC. The V and J genes are TRBV19 and TRBJ2-1; 11 bases agree with TRBD2. V gave up 6 bases and J gave up 7 bases; unmatched junction bases: 11. Germline lookup yields CDR1 LNHDA and CDR2 SQIVND (reference sequence). The CDR3 spans 16 residues.

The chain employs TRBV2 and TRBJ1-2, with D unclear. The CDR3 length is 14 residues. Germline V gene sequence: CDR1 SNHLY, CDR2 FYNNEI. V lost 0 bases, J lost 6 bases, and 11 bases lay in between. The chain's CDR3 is CASSEAAGLDGYTF. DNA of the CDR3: TGTGCCAGCAGTGAAGCGGCGGGTCTTGATGGCTACACCTTC.

CDR3 sequence: CASSPGQGGEPQHF. The CDR3 DNA follows: TGCGCCAGCAGCCCCGGACAGGGCGGGGAGCCCCAGCATTTT. V gene TRBV5-1 combines with J gene TRBJ1-5; TRBD1 matches 8 bases. The CDR3 covers 14 residues. Trimming at V came to 4 bases and at J to 8 bases, leaving 8 bases not matched to a gene. Germline CDR1 reads SGHRS; CDR2 reads YFSETQ.

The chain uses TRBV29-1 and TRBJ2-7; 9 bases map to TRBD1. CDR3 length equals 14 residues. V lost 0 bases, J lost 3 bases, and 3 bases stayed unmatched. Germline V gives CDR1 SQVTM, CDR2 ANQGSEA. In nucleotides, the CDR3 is TGCAGCGTTGAAGATCGACAGGGGGGCTACGAGCAGTACTTC. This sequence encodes CSVEDRQGGYEQYF.

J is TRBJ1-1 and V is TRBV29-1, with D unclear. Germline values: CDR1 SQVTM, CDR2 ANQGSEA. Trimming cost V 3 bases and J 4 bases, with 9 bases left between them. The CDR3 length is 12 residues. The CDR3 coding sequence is TGCAGCGTTGACAGGCTCAGCACTGAAGCTTTCTTT. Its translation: CSVDRLSTEAFF.

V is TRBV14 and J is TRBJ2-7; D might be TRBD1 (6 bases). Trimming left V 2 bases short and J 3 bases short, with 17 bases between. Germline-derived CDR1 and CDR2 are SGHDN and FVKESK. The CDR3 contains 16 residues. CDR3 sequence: CASSQLYRDKVYEQYF. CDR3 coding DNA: TGTGCCAGCAGCCAACTTTACAGGGACAAAGTCTACGAGCAGTACTTC.

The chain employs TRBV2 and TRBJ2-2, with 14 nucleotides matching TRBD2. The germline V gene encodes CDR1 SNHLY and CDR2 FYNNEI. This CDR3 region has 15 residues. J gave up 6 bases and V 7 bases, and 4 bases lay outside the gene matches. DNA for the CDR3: TGTGCCAGCACAGGGACTAGCGGGGGCCCCGGGGAGCTGTTTTTT. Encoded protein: CASTGTSGGPGELFF.

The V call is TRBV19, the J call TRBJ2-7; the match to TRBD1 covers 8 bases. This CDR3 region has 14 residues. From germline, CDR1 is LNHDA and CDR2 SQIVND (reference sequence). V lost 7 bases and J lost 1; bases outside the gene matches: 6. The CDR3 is CASTPGQASYEQYF. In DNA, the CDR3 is TGTGCCAGTACCCCGGGACAGGCTTCCTACGAGCAGTACTTC.

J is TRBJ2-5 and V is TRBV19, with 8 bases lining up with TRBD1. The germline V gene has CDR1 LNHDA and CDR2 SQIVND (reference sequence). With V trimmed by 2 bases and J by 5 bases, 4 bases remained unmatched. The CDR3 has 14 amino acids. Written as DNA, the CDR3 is TGTGCCAGTAGTATACAGGGGGCTAGGGAGACCCAGTACTTC. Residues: CASSIQGARETQYF. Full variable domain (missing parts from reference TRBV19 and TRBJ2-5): DGGITQSPKYLFRKEGQNVTLSCEQNLNHDAMYWYRQDPGQGLRLIYYSQIVNDFQKGDIAEGYSVSREKKESFPLTVTSAQKNPTAFYLCASSIQGARETQYFGPGTRLLVL.

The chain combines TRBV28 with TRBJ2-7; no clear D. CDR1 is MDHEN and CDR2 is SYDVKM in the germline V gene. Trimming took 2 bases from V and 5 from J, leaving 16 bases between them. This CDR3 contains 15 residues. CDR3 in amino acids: CASSLRSDTYNEQYF. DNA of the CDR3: TGTGCCAGCAGTTTACGGTCAGACACTTACAACGAGCAGTACTTC. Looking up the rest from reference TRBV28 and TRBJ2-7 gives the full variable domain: DVKVTQSSRYLVKRTGEKVFLECVQDMDHENMFWYRQDPGLGLRLIYFSYDVKMKEKGDIPEGYSVSREKKERFSLILESASTNQTSMYLCASSLRSDTYNEQYFGPGTRLTVT.

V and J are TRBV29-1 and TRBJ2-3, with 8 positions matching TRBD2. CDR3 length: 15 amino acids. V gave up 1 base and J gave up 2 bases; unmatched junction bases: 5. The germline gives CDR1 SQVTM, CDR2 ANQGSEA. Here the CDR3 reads CSVEGAGAFTDTQYF. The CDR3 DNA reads TGCAGCGTTGAAGGAGCGGGGGCCTTCACAGATACGCAGTATTTT.